This T cell receptor (beta chain) was captured by sequencing in a study of control samples from healthy donors and cancer patients. Trimming took off 1 base at V and 2 bases at J, with 11 bases between the two ends. This CDR3 has 15 amino acids. Germline V lookup: CDR1 ENHRY, CDR2 SYGVKD. Libraries were prepared by immunoSEQ multiplex PCR; TCRdb keeps only in-frame clonotypes and omits some of them. Of 170,000 or so clones in the sample, around 92% were seen once. V gene TRBV10-3 combines with J gene TRBJ1-2, with a tentative D call TRBD1 (6 bases). The source is a woman in her thirties or forties in good health. The sequenced sample consisted of blood. The CDR3, as DNA: TGTGCCATCAGTGAGTTAGCAGGACAGAACTATGGCTACACCTTC. Translated: CAISELAGQNYGYTF.